The rows below give T cell receptor beta chains drawn from one sample of a study of post-analysis software for immune sequencing data. TCRdb ran MiXCR on the PCR reads and lists one entry per CDR3 protein. The data show about 500,000 distinct CDR3 sequences, 45% seen once. The specimen sequenced was blood. The receptors were gathered from a girl aged 10 to 17 with multiple sclerosis. CDR3s include the opening cysteine and the closing phenylalanine or tryptophan. Fields, in order: V gene, CDR3 protein.

V: TRBV7-2; CDR3: CASSFLGSSYEQYF
V: TRBV24-1; CDR3: CATSAFGRDTEQFF
V: TRBV13; CDR3: CASSLTVATPLAEDTQYF
V: TRBV7-8; CDR3: CASSLAGPVQDTQYF
V: TRBV29-1; CDR3: CSVRAANTDTQYF
V: TRBV11-3; CDR3: CASSLDLGQGDIQYF
V: TRBV7-3; CDR3: CAGSPRTGGIGSNQPQHF
V: TRBV28; CDR3: CASSETTGTENSPLHF
V: TRBV7-2; CDR3: CASSVMGGNIQYF
V: TRBV6-1; CDR3: CASSVLRGDTQYF
V: TRBV7-9; CDR3: CASSPRDRAFHEQYF
V: TRBV14; CDR3: CASSQVRTAYNEQYF
V: TRBV2; CDR3: CASSELAGVPETQYF
V: TRBV11-1; CDR3: CGSRLPGANVLTF
V: TRBV28; CDR3: CASTPERLAGSGYEQYF
V: TRBV2; CDR3: CASTITGGFYTEAFF
V: TRBV11-1; CDR3: CASSPDRGLVYEQYF
V: TRBV14; CDR3: CASSRRTGNQETQYF
V: TRBV20-1; CDR3: CSAQSGSHADTQYF
V: TRBV7-2; CDR3: CASSWALEETQYF
V: TRBV6-6; CDR3: CASSFVAGGGETQYF
V: TRBV4-1; CDR3: CASSRGLAGANEQYF
V: TRBV7-2; CDR3: CASSPGTLYGYTF
V: TRBV3-1; CDR3: CASSQDRLAGGDTQYF
V: TRBV5-1; CDR3: CASSKDRFTEAFF
V: TRBV20-1; CDR3: CSASTTSGRRAYNEQFF
V: TRBV7-2; CDR3: CASSLARGLYNEQFF
V: TRBV29-1; CDR3: CSAAGGAPGEQFF
V: TRBV9; CDR3: CASSEGTRSGGNTIYF